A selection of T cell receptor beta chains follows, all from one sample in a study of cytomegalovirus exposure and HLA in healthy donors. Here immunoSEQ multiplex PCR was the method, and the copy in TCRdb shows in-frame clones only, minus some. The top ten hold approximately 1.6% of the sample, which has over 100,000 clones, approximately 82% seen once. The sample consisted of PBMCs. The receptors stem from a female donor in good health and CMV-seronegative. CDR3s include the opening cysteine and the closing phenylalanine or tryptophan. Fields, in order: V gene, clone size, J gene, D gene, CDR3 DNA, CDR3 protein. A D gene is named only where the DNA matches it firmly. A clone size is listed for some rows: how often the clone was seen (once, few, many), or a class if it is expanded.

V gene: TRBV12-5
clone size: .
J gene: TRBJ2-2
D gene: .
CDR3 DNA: TGTGCTAGCGACTCGGGACACGAGCACGGGGAGCTGTTTTTT
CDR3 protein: CASDSGHEHGELFF

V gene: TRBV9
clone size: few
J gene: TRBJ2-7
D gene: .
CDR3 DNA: TGTGCCAGCAGCGAAGGGACTACAGGGCCCTACGAGCAGTACTTC
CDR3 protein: CASSEGTTGPYEQYF

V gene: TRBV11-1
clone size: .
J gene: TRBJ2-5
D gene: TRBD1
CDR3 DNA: TGTGCCAGCAGCACCCGGACAGGAGGGACCCAGTACTTC
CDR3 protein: CASSTRTGGTQYF

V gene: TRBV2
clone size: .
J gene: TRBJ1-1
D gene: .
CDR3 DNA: TGTGCCAGCATCCGGACAGCTTTGAACACTGAAGCTTTCTTT
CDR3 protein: CASIRTALNTEAFF

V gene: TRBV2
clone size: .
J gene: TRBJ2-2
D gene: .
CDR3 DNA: TGTGCCAGCAGTTCAGGGGCGGGCGGGGAGCTGTTTTTT
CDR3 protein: CASSSGAGGELFF

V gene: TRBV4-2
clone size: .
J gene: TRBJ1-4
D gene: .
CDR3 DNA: TGTGCCAGCAGTTCCCGGGGGAAGTCAACTAATGAAAAACTGTTTTTT
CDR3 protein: CASSSRGKSTNEKLFF

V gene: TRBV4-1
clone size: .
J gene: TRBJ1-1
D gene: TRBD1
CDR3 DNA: TGCGCCAGCAGCCAAAGGCAGGGGGCCATGAACACTGAAGCTTTCTTT
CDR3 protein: CASSQRQGAMNTEAFF

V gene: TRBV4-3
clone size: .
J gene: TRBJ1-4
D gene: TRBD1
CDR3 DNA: TGCGCCAGCAGCCAAGGCCAGGGGGCTAATGAAAAACTGTTTTTT
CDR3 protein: CASSQGQGANEKLFF

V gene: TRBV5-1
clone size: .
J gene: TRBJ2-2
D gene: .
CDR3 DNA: TGCGCCAGCAGCTTGGCGGGCACCGGGGAGCTGTTTTTT
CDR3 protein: CASSLAGTGELFF

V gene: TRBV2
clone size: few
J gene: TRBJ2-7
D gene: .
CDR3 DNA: TGTGCCAGCAGGGTGACTAGTCACTCCTACGAGCAGTACTTC
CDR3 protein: CASRVTSHSYEQYF

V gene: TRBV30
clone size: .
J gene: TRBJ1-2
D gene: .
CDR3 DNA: TGTGCCTGGGGAGGGACCTATGGCTACACCTTC
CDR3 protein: CAWGGTYGYTF

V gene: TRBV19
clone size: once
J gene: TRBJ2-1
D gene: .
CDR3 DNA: TGTGCCAGTAGTATAGATCTGGAGACTAAGGGATGGAATGAGCAGTTCTTC
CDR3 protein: CASSIDLETKGWNEQFF

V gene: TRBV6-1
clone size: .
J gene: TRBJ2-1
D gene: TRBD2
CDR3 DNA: TGTGCCAGCAGTGAAGCCTACAGGGATCTAGACGTGGCGGGAGGGATCAATGAGCAGTTCTTC
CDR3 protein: CASSEAYRDLDVAGGINEQFF

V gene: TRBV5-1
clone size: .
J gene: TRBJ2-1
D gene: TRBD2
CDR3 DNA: TGCGCCAGTAGTAGCGGGGCAGACAATGAGCAGTTCTTC
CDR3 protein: CASSSGADNEQFF

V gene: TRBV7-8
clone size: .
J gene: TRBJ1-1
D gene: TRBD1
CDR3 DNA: TGTGCCAGCAGCTACGACAGGGACGACGGTGAAGCTTTCTTT
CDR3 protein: CASSYDRDDGEAFF

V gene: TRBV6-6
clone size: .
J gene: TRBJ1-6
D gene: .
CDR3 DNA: TGTGCCAGCAGTTCACAGCTTACAGGTTCACCCCTCCACTTT
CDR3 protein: CASSSQLTGSPLHF

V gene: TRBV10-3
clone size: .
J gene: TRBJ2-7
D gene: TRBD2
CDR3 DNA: TGTGCCATCAGTGGGACTAGTAGCGACGAGCAGTACTTC
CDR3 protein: CAISGTSSDEQYF

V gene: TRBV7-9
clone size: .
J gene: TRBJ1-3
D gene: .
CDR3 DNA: TGTGCCAGCAGTCGGAGGGACTCTGGAAACACCATATATTTT
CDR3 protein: CASSRRDSGNTIYF

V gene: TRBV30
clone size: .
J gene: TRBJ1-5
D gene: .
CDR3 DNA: TGTGCCTGGAGTGCCGAGGGAGGCAATCAGCCCCAGCATTTT
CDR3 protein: CAWSAEGGNQPQHF

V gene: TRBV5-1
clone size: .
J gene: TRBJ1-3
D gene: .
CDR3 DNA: TGCGCCAGCAGTCAGACAGGCTCGAGCTCTGGAAACACCATATATTTT
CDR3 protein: CASSQTGSSSGNTIYF

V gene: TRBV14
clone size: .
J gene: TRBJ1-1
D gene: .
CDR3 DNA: TGTGCCAGCAGGTTACAGGTAAACACTGAAGCTTTCTTT
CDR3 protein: CASRLQVNTEAFF

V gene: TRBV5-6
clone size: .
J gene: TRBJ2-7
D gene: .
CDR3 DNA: TGTGCCATTTCGAGGAGGGGCAACGAGCAGTACTTC
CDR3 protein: CAISRRGNEQYF

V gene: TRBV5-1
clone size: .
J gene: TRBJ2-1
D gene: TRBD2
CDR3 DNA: TGCGCCAGCAGCTTGGCCAGCGGGAGGGCCTACAATGAGCAGTTCTTC
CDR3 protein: CASSLASGRAYNEQFF

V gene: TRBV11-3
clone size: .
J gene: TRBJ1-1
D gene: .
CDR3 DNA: TGTGCCAGCAGCTTAGGCGGCGGTGAAGCTTTCTTT
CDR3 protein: CASSLGGGEAFF

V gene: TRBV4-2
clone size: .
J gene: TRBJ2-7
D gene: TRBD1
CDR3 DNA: TGTGCCAGCAGCCAATCACCGGGACAGACCTACGAGCAGTACTTC
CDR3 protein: CASSQSPGQTYEQYF

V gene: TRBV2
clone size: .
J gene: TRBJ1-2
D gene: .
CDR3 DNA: TGTGCCAGCATGAGTCTGGCAGGGGTCGGTGGCTACACCTTC
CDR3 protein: CASMSLAGVGGYTF

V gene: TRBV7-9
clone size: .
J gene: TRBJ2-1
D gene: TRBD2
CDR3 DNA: TGTGCCATTGGGACTAGCGGGAGTCACAATGAGCAGTTCTTC
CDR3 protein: CAIGTSGSHNEQFF

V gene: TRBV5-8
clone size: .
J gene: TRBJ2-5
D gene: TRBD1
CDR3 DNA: TGTGCCAGCAGCTTTGGACAGGGTACTGGGGAGACCCAGTACTTC
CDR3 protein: CASSFGQGTGETQYF

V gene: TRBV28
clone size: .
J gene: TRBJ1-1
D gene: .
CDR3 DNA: TGTGCCAGCAGCCCGGGCTTTCAGAGCGGCACTGAAGCTTTCTTT
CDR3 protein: CASSPGFQSGTEAFF

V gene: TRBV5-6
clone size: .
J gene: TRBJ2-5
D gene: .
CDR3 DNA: TGTGCCAGCAGCTTGCAGGGTCAAGAGACCCAGTACTTC
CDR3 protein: CASSLQGQETQYF

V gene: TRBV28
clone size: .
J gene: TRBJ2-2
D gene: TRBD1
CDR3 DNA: TGTGCCAGCAGTTTACAGGGGGTCACCGGGGAGCTGTTTTTT
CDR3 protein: CASSLQGVTGELFF

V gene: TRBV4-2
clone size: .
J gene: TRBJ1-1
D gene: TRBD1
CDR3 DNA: TGTGCCAGCAGCCAAGCCGGACAGGGAGTAACTGAAGCTTTCTTT
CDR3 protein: CASSQAGQGVTEAFF

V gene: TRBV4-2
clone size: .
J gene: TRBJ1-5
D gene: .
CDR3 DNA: TGTGCCAGCAGCCAAGACGACAGACATAGCAATCAGCCCCAGCATTTT
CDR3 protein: CASSQDDRHSNQPQHF

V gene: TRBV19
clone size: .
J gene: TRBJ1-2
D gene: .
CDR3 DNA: TGTGCCAGTAGTATAGTCGAGAGTGGCTACACCTTC
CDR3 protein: CASSIVESGYTF

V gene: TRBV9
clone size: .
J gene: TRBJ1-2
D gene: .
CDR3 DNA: TGTGCCAGCAGTCCTTCGGACTTCCATAACTATGGCTACACCTTC
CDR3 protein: CASSPSDFHNYGYTF

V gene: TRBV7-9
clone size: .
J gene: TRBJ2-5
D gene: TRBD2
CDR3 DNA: TGTGCCAGCAGCCCGGGGACTAGCGGGAGCGGAGAGACCCAGTACTTC
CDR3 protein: CASSPGTSGSGETQYF

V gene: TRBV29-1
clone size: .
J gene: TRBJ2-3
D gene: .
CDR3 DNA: TGCAGCGTTGATAGCGGAAGCACAGATACGCAGTATTTT
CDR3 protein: CSVDSGSTDTQYF

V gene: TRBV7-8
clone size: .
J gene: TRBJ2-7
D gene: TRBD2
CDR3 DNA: TGTGCCAGCAGCCTCAAGCGGGAGGGTGCCTACGAGCAGTACTTC
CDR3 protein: CASSLKREGAYEQYF

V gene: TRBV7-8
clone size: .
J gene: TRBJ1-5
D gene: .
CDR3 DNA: TGTGCCAGCAGCTTAGACAGGAATCAGCCCCAGCATTTT
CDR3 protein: CASSLDRNQPQHF

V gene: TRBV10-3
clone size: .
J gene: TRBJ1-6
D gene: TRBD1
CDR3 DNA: TGTGCCATCAGTGGGACAGGTCCTTCACCCCTCCACTTT
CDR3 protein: CAISGTGPSPLHF

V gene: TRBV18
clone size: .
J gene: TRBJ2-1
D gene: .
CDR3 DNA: TGTGCCAGCTCCCTTATCGACCCTTCCTCGGGGAATGAGCAGTTCTTC
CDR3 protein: CASSLIDPSSGNEQFF

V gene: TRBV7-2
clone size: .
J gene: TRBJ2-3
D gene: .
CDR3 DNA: TGTGCCAGCAGCTTACTTACAGATACGCAGTATTTT
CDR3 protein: CASSLLTDTQYF